This entry lists 8 T cell receptor beta chains sequenced from one sample in a study of cytomegalovirus exposure and HLA in healthy donors. In the PCR, 60 Vbeta and 13 Jbeta primers were used. Using immunoSEQ multiplex PCR, the repertoire was profiled, and TCRdb retains in-frame clones only, with some absent. The sample includes about 190,000 clones, 75% to 90% of them seen just once. Material: PBMCs. The receptor source for this set is a woman aged 45-65 years in good health and CMV-seropositive.

The V gene is TRBV5-6, the J gene TRBJ2-7; possible D gene TRBD2, 7 bases. Germline CDR1 and CDR2: SGHDT and YYEEEE. Trimming left V 1 base short and J 2 bases short, with 13 bases between. The CDR3 loop spans 15 amino acids. The DNA of the CDR3 is TGTGCCAGCAGCTTGTACAGGGAGGGACCCTACGAGCAGTACTTC. Translated, it gives CASSLYREGPYEQYF.

The chain has TRBV28 and TRBJ2-3, with TRBD2 identical over 7 bases. Germline V gene data show CDR1 as MDHEN and CDR2 as SYDVKM. The J segment lost 7 bases and the V segment lost 6 bases, leaving 7 bases of the junction unmatched. The CDR3 covers 13 residues. The CDR3 here is CASRMGGEHTQYF. The CDR3 nucleotides are TGTGCCAGCAGAATGGGGGGGGAGCATACGCAGTATTTT.

The V and J genes are TRBV7-8 and TRBJ2-7, with TRBD1 identical over 9 bases. The CDR3 has 15 residues. J gave up 7 bases and V 3 bases, and 10 bases lay outside the gene matches. CDR1 is SGHVS, CDR2 FQNEAQ, per germline. This chain's CDR3 is CASSFRDRDVGEQYF. The CDR3 DNA reads TGTGCCAGCAGCTTCCGGGACAGGGACGTTGGGGAGCAGTACTTC.

This clone was seen a single time. The chain is built from TRBV2 and TRBJ2-3; TRBD2 agrees at 7 bases. Per the germline V gene, CDR1 is SNHLY and CDR2 is FYNNEI. The CDR3 contains 16 residues. Trimming removed 5 bases from V and 2 bases from J; junction bases left unmatched: 10. CDR3 bases: TGTGCCAGCAGTAACGCCGGGACTATTCCCACAGATACGCAGTATTTT. Its translation: CASSNAGTIPTDTQYF.

In its sample, this clone was seen once. The chain is built from TRBV5-1 and TRBJ2-3, with TRBD2 matching 7 bases. V gave up 3 bases and J gave up 4 bases; unmatched junction bases: 5. The CDR3 sequence is 14 residues long. Germline-derived CDR1 and CDR2 are SGHRS and YFSETQ. In DNA, the CDR3 is TGCGCCAGCAGCTCCGGACTAGAGGCAGATACGCAGTATTTT. This translates into CASSSGLEADTQYF. Using reference TRBV5-1 and TRBJ2-3 for the parts outside the CDR3, the full variable domain is KAGVTQTPRYLIKTRGQQVTLSCSPISGHRSVSWYQQTPGQGLQFLFEYFSETQRNKGNFPGRFSGRQFSNSRSEMNVSTLELGDSALYLCASSSGLEADTQYFGPGTRLTVL.

This clone was counted between two and nine times. The chain has TRBV4-1 and TRBJ2-6, with TRBD2 matching 11 bases. This CDR3 is 19 amino acids long. Germline CDR1 MGHRA, CDR2 YSYEKL. The trim removed 4 bases at V and 0 bases at J, leaving 8 bases unmatched. For the CDR3, the DNA is TGCGCCAGCAGCCTTCTAGCGGGGGGCCTCGGCTCTGGGGCCAACGTCCTGACTTTC. It translates to CASSLLAGGLGSGANVLTF.

This clone was seen just once. This rearrangement joins TRBV28 to TRBJ2-5, with TRBD1 as a possible D gene (6 bases). This CDR3 spans 16 amino acids. CDR1 and CDR2 (germline): MDHEN, SYDVKM. With 2 bases removed from V and 1 base from J, the gap between germline ends came to 14 bases. The CDR3 protein is CASSLRGRGSQETQYF. CDR3 DNA sequence: TGTGCCAGCAGTTTACGGGGCAGGGGTTCCCAAGAGACCCAGTACTTC.

The chain is built from TRBV29-1 and TRBJ2-7; no clear D. CDR1 SQVTM and CDR2 ANQGSEA come from the germline V gene. The CDR3 sequence is 12 residues long. V was shortened by 5 bases and J by 10 bases, with 18 bases between the two germline ends. CDR3 nucleotide sequence: TGCAGCGTTACACAAAGTGGGCAACTTCAGTACTTC. As protein: CSVTQSGQLQYF.